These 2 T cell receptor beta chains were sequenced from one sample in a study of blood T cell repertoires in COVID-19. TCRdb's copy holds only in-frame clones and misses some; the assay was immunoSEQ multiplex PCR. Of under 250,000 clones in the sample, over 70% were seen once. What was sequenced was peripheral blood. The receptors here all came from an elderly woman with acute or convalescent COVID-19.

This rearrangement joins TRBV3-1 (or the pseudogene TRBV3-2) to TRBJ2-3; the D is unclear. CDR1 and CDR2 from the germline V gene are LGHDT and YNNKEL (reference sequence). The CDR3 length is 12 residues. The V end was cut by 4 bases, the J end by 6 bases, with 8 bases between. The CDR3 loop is CASSRSLDTQYF. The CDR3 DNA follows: TGTGCCAGCAGCCGTTCGTTGGATACGCAGTATTTT.

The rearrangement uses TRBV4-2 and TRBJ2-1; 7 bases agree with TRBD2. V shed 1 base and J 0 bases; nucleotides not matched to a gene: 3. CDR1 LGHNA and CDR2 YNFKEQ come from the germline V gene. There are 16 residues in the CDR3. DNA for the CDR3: TGTGCCAGCAGCCAAGTGGCTAGCGGCTCCTACAATGAGCAGTTCTTC. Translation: CASSQVASGSYNEQFF.